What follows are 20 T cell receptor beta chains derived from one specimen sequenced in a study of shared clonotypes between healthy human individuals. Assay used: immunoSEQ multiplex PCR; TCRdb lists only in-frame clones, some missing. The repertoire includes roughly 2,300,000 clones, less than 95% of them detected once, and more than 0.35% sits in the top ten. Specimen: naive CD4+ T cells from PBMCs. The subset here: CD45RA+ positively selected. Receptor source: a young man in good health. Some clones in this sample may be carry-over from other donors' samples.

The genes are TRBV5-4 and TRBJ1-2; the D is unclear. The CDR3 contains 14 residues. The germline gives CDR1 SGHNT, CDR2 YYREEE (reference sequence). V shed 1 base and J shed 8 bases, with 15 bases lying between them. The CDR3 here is CASSLYGGPVGYTF. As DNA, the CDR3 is TGTGCCAGCAGCTTGTACGGCGGCCCAGTGGGCTACACCTTC. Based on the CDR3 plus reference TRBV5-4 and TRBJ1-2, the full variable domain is ETGVTQSPTHLIKTRGQQVTLRCSSQSGHNTVSWYQQALGQGPQFIFQYYREEENGRGNFPPRFSGLQFPNYSSELNVNALELDDSALYLCASSLYGGPVGYTFGSGTRLTVV.

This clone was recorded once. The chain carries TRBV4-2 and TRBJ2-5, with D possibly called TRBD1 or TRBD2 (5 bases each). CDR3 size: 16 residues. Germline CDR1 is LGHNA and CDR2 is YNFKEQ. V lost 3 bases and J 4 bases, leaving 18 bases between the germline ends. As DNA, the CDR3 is TGTGCCAGCAGCCAGCGGCCAGGGCTAGCAGGAGAGACCCAGTACTTC. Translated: CASSQRPGLAGETQYF.

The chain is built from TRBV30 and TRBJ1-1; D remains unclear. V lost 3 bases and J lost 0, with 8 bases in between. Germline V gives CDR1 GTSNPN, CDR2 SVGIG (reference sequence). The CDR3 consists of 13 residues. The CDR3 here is CAWRIGLNTEAFF. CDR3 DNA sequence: TGTGCCTGGAGGATCGGTTTGAACACTGAAGCTTTCTTT.

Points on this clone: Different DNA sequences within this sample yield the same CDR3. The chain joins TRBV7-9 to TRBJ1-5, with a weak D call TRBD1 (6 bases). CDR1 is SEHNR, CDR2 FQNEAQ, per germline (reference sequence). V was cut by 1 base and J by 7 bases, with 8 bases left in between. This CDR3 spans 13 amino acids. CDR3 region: CASSLGGGQPQHF. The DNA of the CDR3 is TGTGCCAGCAGCTTAGGCGGGGGCCAGCCCCAGCATTTT.

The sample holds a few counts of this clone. The CDR3 nucleotides are TGTGCCTGGAGTCGTGCTAGGAATCAGCCCCAGCATTTT. Protein product: CAWSRARNQPQHF. The chain joins TRBV30 to TRBJ1-5; D ambiguous. The CDR3 length is 13 residues. V was trimmed by 2 bases and J by 4 bases, leaving 9 bases between them. Germline CDR1 GTSNPN, CDR2 SVGIG (reference sequence).

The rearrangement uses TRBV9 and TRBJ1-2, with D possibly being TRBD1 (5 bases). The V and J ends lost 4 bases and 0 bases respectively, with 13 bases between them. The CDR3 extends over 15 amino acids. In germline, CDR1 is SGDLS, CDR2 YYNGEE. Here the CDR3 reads CASSLGPRSNYGYTF. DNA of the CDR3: TGTGCCAGCAGCTTGGGGCCGCGTTCTAACTATGGCTACACCTTC.

CDR3: CASSLERRNTEAFF. The CDR3 region has the DNA TGTGCCAGCAGCTTGGAGCGACGGAACACTGAAGCTTTCTTT. This rearrangement joins TRBV5-4 to TRBJ1-1; D is ambiguous. Germline-derived CDR1 and CDR2 are SGHNT and YYREEE (reference sequence). Trimming took off 0 bases at V and 1 base at J, with 7 bases between the two ends. The CDR3 runs 14 residues. The full variable domain, with the rest looked up from reference TRBV5-4 and TRBJ1-1, is ETGVTQSPTHLIKTRGQQVTLRCSSQSGHNTVSWYQQALGQGPQFIFQYYREEENGRGNFPPRFSGLQFPNYSSELNVNALELDDSALYLCASSLERRNTEAFFGQGTRLTVV.

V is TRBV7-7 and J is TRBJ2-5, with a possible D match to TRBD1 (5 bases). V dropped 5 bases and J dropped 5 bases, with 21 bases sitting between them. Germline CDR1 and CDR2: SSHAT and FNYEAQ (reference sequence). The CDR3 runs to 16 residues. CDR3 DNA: TGTGCCAGCAGCCAGTCCGGACACCACTCAATGGAGACCCAGTACTTC. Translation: CASSQSGHHSMETQYF. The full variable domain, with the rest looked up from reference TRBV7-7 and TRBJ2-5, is GAGVSQSPRYKVTKRGQDVTLRCDPISSHATLYWYQQALGQGPEFLTYFNYEAQPDKSGLPSDRFSAERPEGSISTLTIQRTEQRDSAMYRCASSQSGHHSMETQYFGPGTRLLVL.

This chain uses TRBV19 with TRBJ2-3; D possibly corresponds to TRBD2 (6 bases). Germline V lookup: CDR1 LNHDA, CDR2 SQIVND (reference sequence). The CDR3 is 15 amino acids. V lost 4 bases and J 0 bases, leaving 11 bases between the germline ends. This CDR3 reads CASSTVAASTDTQYF. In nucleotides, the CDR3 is TGTGCCAGTAGTACCGTAGCGGCTAGCACAGATACGCAGTATTTT.

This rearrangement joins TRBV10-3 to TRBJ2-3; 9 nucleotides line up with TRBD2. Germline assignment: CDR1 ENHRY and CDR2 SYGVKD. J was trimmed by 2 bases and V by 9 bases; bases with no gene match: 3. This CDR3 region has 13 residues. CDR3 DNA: TGTGCCATACTAGCGGGCCTCACAGATACGCAGTATTTT. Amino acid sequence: CAILAGLTDTQYF.

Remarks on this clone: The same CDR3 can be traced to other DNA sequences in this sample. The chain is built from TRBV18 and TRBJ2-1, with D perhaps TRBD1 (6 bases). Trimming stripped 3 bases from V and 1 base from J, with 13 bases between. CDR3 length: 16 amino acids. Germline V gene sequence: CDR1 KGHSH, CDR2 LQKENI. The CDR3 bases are TGTGCCAGCTCACCGACAGCGGACAGTTCCTACAATGAGCAGTTCTTC. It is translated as CASSPTADSSYNEQFF.

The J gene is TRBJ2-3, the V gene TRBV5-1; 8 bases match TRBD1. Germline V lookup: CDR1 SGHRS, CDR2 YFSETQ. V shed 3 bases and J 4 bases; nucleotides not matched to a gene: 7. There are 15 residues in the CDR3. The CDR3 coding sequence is TGCGCCAGCAGCTCGGGACAGGCGAGTGCAGATACGCAGTATTTT. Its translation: CASSSGQASADTQYF.

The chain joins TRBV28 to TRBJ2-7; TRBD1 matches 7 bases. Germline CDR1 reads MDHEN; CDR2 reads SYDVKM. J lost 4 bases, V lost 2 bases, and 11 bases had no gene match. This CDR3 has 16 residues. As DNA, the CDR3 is TGTGCCAGCAGTTTAGGGACAGCCCAAGGCCAATACGAGCAGTACTTC. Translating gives CASSLGTAQGQYEQYF. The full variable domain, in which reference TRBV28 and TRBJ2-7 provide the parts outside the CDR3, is DVKVTQSSRYLVKRTGEKVFLECVQDMDHENMFWYRQDPGLGLRLIYFSYDVKMKEKGDIPEGYSVSREKKERFSLILESASTNQTSMYLCASSLGTAQGQYEQYFGPGTRLTVT.

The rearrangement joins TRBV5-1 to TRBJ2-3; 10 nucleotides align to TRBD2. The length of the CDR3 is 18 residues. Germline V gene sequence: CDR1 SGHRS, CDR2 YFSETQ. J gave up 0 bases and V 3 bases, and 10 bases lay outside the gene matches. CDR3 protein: CASSSPFGLAVSTDTQYF. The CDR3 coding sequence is TGCGCCAGCAGCTCCCCTTTCGGACTAGCGGTGAGCACAGATACGCAGTATTTT.

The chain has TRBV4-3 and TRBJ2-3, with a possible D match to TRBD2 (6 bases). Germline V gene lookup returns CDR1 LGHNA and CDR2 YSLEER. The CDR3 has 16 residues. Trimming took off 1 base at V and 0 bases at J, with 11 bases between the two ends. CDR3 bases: TGCGCCAGCAGCCAAGTGCCGGGACTGAGCACAGATACGCAGTATTTT. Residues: CASSQVPGLSTDTQYF.

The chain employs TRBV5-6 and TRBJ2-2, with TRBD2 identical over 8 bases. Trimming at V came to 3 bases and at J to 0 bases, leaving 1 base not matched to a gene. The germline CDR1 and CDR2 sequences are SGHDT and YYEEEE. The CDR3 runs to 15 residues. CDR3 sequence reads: CASSSGLANTGELFF. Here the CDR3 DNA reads TGTGCCAGCAGCTCGGGACTAGCGAACACCGGGGAGCTGTTTTTT.

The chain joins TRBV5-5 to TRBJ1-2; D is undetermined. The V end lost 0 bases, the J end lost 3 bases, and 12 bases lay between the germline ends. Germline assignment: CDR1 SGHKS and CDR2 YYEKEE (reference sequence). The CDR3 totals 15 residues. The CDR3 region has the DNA TGTGCCAGCAGCTTGGGTTCTTCAGTTGACTATGGCTACACCTTC. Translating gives CASSLGSSVDYGYTF.

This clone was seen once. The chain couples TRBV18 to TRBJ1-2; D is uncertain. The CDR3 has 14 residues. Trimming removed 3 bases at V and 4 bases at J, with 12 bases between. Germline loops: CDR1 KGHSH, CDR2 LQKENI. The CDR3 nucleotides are TGTGCCAGCTCACCCCCCGGCCCATTCTATGGCTACACCTTC. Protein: CASSPPGPFYGYTF.

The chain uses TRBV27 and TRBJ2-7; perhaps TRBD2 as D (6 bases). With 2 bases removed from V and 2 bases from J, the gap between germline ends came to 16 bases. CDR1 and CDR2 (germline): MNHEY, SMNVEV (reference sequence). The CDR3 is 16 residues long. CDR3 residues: CASSLHGGGIPYEQYF. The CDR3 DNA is TGTGCCAGCAGTTTACATGGGGGAGGTATTCCCTACGAGCAGTACTTC.

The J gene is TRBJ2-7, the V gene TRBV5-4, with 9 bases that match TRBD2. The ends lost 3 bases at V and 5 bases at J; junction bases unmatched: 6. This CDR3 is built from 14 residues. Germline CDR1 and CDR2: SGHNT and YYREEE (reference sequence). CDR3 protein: CASSSGLAVDEQYF. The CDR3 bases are TGTGCCAGCAGCTCGGGACTAGCAGTAGACGAGCAGTACTTC.